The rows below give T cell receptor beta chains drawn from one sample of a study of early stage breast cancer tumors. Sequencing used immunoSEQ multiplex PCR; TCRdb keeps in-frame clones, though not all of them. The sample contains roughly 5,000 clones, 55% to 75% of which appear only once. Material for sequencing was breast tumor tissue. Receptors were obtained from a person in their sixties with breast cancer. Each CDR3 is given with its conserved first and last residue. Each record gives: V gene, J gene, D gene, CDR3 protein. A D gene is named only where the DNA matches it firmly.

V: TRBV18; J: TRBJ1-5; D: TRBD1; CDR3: CASSQDRTWPQHF
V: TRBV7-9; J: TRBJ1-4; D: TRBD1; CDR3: CASSPGTGGNEKLFF
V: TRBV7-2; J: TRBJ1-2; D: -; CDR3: CASSLASGPPYGYTF
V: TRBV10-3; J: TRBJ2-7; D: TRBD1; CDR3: CAISEFGQGAYEQYF
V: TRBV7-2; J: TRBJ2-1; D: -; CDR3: CASSLWGSSYNEQFF
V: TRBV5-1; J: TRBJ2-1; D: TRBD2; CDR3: CASSLGGTSGGYEQFF
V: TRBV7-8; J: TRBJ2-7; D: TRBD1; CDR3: CASSLGRTGEFEQYF
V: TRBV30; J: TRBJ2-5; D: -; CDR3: CAWSFSQETQYF
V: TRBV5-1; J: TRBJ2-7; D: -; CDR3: CASSLEPDYEQYF
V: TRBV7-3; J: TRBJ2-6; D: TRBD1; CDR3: CASSATGTGANVLTF
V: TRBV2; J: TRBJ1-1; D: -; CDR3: CATKGWDNTEAFF
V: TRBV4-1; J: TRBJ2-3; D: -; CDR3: CASSQGVQPKGDTQYF
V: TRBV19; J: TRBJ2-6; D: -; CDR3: CASSSPGGSGANVLTF
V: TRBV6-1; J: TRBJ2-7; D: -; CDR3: CASRSIYEQYF
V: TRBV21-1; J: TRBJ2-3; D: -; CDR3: CASSVQGEDTQYF
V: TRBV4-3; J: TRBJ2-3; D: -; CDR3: CASSQMSDTQYF
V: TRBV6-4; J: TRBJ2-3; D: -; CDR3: CASSAGPSTDTQYF
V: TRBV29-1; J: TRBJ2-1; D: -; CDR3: CSVGDGSYNEQFF
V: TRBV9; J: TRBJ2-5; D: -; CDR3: CASSAAGGGETQYF
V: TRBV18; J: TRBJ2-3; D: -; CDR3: CASSPGSADTQYF
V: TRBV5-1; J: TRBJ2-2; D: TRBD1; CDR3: CASSLTQGTTGELFF
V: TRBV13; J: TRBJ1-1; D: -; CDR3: CASHEGVNTEAFF
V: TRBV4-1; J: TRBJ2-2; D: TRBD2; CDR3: CASSQDLRTSLTGELFF
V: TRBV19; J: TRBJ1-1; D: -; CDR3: CASSTKDGEAFF
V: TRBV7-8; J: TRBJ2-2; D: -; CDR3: CASSQGGGPNTGELFF
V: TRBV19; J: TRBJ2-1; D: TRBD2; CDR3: CASSGGGSSYNEQFF
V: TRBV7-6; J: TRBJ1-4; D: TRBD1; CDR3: CASSSGQAPFNEKLFF
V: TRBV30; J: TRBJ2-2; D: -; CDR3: CAWSPPGGTGELFF
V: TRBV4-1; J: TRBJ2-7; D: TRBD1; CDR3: CASSSRQGRYEQYF
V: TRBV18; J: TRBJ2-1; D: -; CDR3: CASSYREGDEQFF
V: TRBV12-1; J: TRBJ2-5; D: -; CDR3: CASSTTDRGALQETQYF
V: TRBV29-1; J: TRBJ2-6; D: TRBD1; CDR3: CSVMTGSPSGANVLTF
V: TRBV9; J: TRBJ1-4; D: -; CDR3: CASSVGGGASNEKLFF
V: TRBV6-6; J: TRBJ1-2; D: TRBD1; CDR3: CASSEETGSSGYTF
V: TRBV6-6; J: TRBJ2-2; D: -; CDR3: CASSYPGLSTGELFF
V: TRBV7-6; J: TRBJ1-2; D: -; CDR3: CASSPSRGGYGYTF
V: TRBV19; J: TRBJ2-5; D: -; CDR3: CASDSPTPRGREGTQYF
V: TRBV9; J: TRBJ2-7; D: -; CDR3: CASSPAIGTPGEQYF
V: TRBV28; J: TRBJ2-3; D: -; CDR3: CASTDSKVSTDTQYF
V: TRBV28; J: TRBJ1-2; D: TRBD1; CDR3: CAISQGWYGYTF
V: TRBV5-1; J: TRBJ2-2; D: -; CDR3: CASSSAGSTGELFF
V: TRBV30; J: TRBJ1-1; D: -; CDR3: CAWSVGLTNTEAFF
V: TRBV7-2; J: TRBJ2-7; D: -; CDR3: CASSRGIEVEGEQYF
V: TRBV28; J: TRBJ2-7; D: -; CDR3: CASSLLLRPPYEQYF
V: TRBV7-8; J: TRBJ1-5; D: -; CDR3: CASSLNQGPSQPQHF
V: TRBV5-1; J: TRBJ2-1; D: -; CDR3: CASSDGSANEQFF
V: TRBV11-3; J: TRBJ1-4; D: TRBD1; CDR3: CASSCLLGQGAGTNEKLFF
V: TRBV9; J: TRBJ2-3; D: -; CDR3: CASGPLRTDTQYF
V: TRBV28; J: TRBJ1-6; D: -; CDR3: CASSLLGSVGDSPLHF
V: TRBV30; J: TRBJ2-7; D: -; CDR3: CAWSVELSSYEQYF
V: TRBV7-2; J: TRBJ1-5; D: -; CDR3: CASSLTGPGGIRQPQHF
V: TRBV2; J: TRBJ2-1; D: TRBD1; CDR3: CASTKEGGLGDNEQFF